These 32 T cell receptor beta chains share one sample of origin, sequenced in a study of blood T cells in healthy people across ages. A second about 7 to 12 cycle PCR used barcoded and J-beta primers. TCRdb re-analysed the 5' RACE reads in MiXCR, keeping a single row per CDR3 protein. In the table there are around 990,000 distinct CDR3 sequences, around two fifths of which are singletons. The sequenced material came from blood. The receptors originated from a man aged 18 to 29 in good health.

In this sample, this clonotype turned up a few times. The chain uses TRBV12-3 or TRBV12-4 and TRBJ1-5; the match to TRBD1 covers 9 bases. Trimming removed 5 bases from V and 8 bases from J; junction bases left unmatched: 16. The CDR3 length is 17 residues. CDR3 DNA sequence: TGTGCCAGCAGTCCCGGGTATGAGGGACAGGGAAATGAGCCCCAGCATTTT. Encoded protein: CASSPGYEGQGNEPQHF.

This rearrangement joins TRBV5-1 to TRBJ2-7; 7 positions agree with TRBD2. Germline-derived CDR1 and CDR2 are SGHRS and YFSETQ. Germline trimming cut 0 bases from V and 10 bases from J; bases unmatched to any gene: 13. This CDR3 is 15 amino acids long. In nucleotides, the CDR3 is TGCGCCAGCAGCTTGGTTCCTGCTAGCGGAGAGGCCCAGTACTTC. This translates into CASSLVPASGEAQYF.

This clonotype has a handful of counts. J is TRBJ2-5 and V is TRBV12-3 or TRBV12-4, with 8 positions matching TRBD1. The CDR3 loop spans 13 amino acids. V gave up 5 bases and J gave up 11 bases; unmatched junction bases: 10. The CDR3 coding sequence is TGTGCCAGCAGTCCGCAACCAGGGGGCGTTCAGTACTTC. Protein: CASSPQPGGVQYF.

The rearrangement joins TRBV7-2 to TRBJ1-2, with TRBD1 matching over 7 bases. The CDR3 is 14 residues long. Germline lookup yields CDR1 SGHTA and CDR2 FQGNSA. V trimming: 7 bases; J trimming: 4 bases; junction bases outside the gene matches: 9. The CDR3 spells CASTRQGPSYGYTF. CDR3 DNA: TGTGCCAGCACTCGACAGGGACCTTCCTATGGCTACACCTTC.

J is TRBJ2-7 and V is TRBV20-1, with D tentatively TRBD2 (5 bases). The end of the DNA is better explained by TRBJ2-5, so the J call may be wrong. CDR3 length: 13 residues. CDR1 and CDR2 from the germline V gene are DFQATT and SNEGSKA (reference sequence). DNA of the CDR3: TGCAGTGCTAAGGACTTCCTTTGGGAGACCCAGTACTTC. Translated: CSAKDFLWETQYF.

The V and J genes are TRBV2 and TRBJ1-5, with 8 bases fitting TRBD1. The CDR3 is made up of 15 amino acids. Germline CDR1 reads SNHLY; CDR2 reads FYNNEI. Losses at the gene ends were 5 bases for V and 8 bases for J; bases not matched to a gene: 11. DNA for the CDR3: TGTGCCAGCAGTCCGCAGGGGGCTTGGTCGGAGCCCCAGCATTTT. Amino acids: CASSPQGAWSEPQHF.

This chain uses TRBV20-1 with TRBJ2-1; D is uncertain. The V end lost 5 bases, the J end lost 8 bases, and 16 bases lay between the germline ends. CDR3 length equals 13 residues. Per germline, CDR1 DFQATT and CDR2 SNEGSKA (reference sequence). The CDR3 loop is CSARPSIADEQFF. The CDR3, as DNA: TGCAGTGCTCGGCCATCGATTGCGGATGAGCAGTTCTTC.

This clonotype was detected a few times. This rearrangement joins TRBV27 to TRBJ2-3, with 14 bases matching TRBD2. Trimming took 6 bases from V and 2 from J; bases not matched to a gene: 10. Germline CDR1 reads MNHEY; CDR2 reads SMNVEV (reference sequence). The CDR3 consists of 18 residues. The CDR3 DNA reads TGTGCCAGCAGCCCCCTCGGGACTAGCGGGGGCGTCACAGATACGCAGTATTTT. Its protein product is CASSPLGTSGGVTDTQYF.

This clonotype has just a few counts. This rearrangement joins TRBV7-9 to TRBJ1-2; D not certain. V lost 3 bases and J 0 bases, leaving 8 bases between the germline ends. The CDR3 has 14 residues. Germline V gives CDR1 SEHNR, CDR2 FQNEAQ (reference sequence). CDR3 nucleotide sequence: TGTGCCAGCAGCTTGGAGGTCCCTAACTATGGCTACACCTTC. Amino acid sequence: CASSLEVPNYGYTF.

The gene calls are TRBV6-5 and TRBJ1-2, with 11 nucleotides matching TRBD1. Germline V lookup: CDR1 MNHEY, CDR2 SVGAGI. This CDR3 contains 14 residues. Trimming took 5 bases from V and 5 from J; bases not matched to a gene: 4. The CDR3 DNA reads TGTGCCAGCAGTGGACAGGGGGCTGGGTATGGCTACACCTTC. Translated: CASSGQGAGYGYTF.

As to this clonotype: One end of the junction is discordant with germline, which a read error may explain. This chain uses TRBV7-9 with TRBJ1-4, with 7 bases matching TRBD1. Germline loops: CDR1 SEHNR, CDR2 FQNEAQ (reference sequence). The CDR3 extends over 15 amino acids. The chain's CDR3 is CVSRRDSSTNEKLFF. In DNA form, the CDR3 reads TGTGTCAGCAGGCGGGACAGTTCAACTAATGAAAAACTGTTTTTT.

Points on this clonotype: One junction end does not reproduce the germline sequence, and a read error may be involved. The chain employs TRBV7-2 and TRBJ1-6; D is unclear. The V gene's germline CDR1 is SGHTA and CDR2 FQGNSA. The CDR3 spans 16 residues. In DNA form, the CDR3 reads TGTGCCAGCAGCTTAGTTGGGAACTCCTATAATTCACCCCCCCACTTT. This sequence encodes CASSLVGNSYNSPPHF.

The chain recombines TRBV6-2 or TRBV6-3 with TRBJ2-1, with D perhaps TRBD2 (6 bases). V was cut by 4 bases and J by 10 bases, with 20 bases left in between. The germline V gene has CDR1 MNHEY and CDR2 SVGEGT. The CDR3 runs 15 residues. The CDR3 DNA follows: TGTGCCAGCAGTTCAGGACGGGGTTGGGGGAGGGAGCAGTTCTTC. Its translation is CASSSGRGWGREQFF.

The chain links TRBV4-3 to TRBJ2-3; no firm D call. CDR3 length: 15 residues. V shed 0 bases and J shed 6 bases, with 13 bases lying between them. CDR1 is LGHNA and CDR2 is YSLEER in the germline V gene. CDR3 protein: CASSQEMSLLDTQYF. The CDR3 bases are TGCGCCAGCAGCCAAGAGATGTCCCTTCTGGATACGCAGTATTTT.

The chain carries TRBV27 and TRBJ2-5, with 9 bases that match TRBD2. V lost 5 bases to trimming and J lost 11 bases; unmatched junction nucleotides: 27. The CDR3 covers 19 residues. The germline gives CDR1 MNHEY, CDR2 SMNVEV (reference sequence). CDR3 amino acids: CASSPLLAGGPNSYNEQYF. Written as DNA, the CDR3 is TGTGCCAGCAGTCCCCTCTTGGCGGGGGGGCCAAACTCCTACAATGAGCAGTACTTC.

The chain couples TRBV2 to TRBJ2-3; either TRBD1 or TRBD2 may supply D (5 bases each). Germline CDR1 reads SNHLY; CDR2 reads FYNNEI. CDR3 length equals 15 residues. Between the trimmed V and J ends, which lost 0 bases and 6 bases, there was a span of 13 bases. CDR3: CASSEAGLAGDTQYF. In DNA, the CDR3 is TGTGCCAGCAGTGAAGCGGGGCTAGCCGGGGATACGCAGTATTTT.

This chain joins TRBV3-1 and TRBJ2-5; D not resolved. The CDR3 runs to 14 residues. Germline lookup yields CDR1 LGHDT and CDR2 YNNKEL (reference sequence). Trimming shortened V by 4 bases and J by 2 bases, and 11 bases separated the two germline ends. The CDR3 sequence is CASSRTLSQETQYF. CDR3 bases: TGTGCCAGCAGCCGAACGCTCAGTCAAGAGACCCAGTACTTC.

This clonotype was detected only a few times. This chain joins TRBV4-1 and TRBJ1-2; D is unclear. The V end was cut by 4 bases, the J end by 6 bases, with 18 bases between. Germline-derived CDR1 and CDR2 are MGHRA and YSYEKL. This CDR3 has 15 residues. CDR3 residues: CASSPLRLARDGYTF. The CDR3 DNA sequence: TGCGCCAGCAGCCCTTTAAGGCTGGCGAGGGATGGCTACACCTTC.

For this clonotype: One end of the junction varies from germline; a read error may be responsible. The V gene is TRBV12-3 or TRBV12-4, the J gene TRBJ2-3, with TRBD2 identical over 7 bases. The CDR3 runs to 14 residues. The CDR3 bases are TGTGCCAGCAGTCAGCGGGGCGTCACAGGTACGCAGTATTTT. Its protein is CASSQRGVTGTQYF.

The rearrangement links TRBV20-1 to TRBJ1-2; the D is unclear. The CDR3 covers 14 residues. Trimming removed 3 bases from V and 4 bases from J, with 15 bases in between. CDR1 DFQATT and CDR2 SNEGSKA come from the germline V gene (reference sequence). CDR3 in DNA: TGCAGTGCTAGGTGGCAGGCCCTACGCTATGGCTACACCTTC. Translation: CSARWQALRYGYTF.

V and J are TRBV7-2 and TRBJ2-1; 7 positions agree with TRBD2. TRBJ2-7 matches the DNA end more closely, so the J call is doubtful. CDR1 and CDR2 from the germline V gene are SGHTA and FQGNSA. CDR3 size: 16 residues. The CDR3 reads CASSLRQRGAYNEQYF. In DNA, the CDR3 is TGTGCCAGCAGCTTGAGACAGCGGGGAGCCTACAATGAGCAGTACTTC.

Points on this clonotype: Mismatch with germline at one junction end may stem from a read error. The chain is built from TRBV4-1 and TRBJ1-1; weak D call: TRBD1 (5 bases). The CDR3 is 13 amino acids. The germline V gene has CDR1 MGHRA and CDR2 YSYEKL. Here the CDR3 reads CAGSHGGRTEAFF. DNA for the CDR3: TGCGCCGGCAGCCATGGGGGTAGGACTGAAGCTTTCTTT.

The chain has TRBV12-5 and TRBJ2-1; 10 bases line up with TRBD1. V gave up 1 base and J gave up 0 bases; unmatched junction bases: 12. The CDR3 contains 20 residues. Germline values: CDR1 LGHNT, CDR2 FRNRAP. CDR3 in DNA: TGTGCTAGTGGTTTGGACCCGGGACAGGGGCCCCTCAGCTCCTACAATGAGCAGTTCTTC. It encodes CASGLDPGQGPLSSYNEQFF.

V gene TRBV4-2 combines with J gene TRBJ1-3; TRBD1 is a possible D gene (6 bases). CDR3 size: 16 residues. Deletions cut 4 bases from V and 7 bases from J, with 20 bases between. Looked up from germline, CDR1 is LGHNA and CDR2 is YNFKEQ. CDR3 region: CASSRLRDTKFNTIYF. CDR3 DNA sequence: TGTGCCAGCAGCCGCCTCCGGGACACGAAATTTAACACCATATATTTT.

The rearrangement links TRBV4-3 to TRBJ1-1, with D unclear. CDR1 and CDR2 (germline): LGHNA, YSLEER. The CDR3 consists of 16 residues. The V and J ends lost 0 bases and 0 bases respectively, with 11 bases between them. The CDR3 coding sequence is TGCGCCAGCAGCCAAGATCTCCGGGCGATGAACACTGAAGCTTTCTTT. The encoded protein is CASSQDLRAMNTEAFF.

The CDR3 here is CASSQHNKGPGELFF. CDR3 DNA sequence: TGTGCCAGCAGCCAGCATAACAAGGGTCCCGGGGAGCTGTTTTTT. The V and J genes are TRBV3-1 and TRBJ2-2, with unresolved D. Deletions cut 3 bases from V and 6 bases from J, with 14 bases between. Germline loops: CDR1 LGHDT, CDR2 YNNKEL (reference sequence). The CDR3 runs to 15 residues.

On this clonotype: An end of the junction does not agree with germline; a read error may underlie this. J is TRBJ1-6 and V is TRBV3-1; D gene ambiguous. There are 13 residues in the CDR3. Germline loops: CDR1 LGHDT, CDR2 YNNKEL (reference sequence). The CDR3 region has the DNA TGTGCCAGCAGCCAAGATCTCGTATCACCCCCCCACTTT. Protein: CASSQDLVSPPHF.

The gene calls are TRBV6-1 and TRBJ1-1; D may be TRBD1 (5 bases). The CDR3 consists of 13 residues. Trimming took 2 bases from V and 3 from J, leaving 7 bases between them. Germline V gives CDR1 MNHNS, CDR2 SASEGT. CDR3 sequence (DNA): TGTGCCAGCAGTGAAAGGGGTGACACTGAAGCTTTCTTT. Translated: CASSERGDTEAFF.

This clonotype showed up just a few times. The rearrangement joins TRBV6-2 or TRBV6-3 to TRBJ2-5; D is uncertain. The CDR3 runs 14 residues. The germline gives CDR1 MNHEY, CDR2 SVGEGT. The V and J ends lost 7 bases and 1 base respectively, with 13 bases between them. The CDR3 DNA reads TGTGCCAGCAACGGACCCCGAACCCAAGAGACCCAGTACTTC. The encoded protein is CASNGPRTQETQYF.

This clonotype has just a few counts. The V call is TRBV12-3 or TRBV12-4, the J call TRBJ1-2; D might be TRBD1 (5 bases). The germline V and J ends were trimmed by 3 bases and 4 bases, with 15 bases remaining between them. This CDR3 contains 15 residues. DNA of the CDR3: TGTGCCAGCAGTTTTGGGGGGGTCGACCCCTATGGCTACACCTTC. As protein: CASSFGGVDPYGYTF.

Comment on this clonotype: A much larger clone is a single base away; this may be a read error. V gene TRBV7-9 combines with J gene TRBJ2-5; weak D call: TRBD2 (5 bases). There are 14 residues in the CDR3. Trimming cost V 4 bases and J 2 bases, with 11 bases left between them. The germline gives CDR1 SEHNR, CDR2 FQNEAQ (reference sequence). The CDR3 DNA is TGTGCCAGCAGCTCGGGATGGGGACAAGAGACCCAGTACTTC. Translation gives CASSSGWGQETQYF.

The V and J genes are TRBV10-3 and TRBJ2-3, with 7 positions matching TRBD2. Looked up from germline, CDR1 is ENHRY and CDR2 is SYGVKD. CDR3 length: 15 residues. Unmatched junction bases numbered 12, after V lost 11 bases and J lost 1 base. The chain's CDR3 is CALSQDAGGTDTQYF. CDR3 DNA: TGTGCCCTCTCTCAAGACGCGGGGGGCACAGATACGCAGTATTTT.